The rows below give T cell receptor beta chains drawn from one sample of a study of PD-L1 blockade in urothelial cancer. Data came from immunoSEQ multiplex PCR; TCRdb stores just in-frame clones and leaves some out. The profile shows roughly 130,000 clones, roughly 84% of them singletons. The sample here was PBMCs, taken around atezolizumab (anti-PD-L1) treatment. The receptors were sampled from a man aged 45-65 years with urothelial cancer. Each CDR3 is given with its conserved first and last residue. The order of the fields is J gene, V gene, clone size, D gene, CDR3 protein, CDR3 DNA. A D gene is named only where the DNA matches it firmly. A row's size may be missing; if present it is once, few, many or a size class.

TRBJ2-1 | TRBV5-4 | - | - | CASSPDFSSYNEQFF | TGTGCCAGCAGCCCCGACTTCAGCTCCTACAATGAGCAGTTCTTC
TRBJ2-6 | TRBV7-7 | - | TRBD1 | CASSRHSRTGAYSGANVLTF | TGTGCTAGCAGCCGTCACTCCCGGACAGGGGCCTACTCTGGGGCCAACGTCCTGACTTTC
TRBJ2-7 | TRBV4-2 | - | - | CASSQDWPQVYDEQYF | TGTGCCAGCAGCCAAGATTGGCCGCAGGTCTACGACGAGCAGTACTTC
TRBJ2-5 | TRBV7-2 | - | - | CASSFLELSYQETQYF | TGTGCCAGCAGCTTCCTCGAGCTATCGTACCAAGAGACCCAGTACTTC
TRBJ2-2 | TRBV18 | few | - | CASSTVTGELFF | TGTGCCAGCTCAACGGTCACCGGGGAGCTGTTTTTT
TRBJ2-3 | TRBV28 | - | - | CASSQPAQGGDTQYF | TGTGCCAGCTCTCAACCGGCGCAGGGTGGGGATACGCAGTATTTT
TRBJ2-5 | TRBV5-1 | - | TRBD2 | CASSSSGLATETQYF | TGCGCCAGCAGCTCCTCGGGACTAGCAACAGAGACCCAGTACTTC
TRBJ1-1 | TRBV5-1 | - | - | CASSFDSYTEAFF | TGCGCCAGCAGCTTCGACAGCTACACTGAAGCTTTCTTT
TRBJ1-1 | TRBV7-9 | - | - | CASRYDRRLGEAFF | TGTGCCAGCAGATATGACAGACGCCTGGGTGAAGCTTTCTTT
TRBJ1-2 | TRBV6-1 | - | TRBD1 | CASSEARTGRINNYGYTF | TGTGCCAGCAGTGAAGCACGGACAGGGCGCATCAATAACTATGGCTACACCTTC
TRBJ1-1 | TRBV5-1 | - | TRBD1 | CASSWDSSFMNTEAFF | TGCGCCAGCAGCTGGGACAGCTCCTTTATGAACACTGAAGCTTTCTTT
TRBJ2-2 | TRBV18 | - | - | CASSPEGTGELFF | TGTGCCAGCTCACCGGAGGGGACCGGGGAGCTGTTTTTT
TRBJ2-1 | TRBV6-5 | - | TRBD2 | CASSYSAGGITSEQFF | TGTGCCAGCAGTTACTCTGCGGGAGGCATCACAAGTGAGCAGTTCTTC
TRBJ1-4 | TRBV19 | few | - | CASSEDEKLFF | TGTGCCAGTTCTGAGGATGAAAAACTGTTTTTT
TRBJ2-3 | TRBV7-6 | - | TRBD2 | CASSLVPSGRVTDTQYF | TGTGCCAGCAGCTTAGTGCCTAGCGGGAGGGTTACAGATACGCAGTATTTT
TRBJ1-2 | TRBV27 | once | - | CASRGGGVGGYTF | TGTGCCAGCAGGGGAGGGGGGGTGGGTGGCTACACCTTC
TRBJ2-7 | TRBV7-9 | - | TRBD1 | CASSQGGDRADEQYF | TGTGCCAGCAGCCAAGGGGGGGACAGGGCAGACGAGCAGTACTTC
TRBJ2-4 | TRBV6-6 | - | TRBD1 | CASSSRQGQVLGQYF | TGTGCCAGCAGCAGTCGACAGGGGCAAGTATTAGGGCAGTACTTC
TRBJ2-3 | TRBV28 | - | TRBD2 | CASSTPRDWGAGGDTQYF | TGTGCCAGCAGCACCCCCCGGGACTGGGGAGCGGGGGGTGATACGCAGTATTTT
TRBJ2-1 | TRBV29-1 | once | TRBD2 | CSVESTGTSAVNEQFF | TGCAGCGTTGAGTCGACCGGGACTAGCGCAGTCAATGAGCAGTTCTTC
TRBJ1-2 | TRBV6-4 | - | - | CASSAGRNYGYTF | TGTGCCAGCAGTGCCGGCAGGAACTATGGCTACACCTTC
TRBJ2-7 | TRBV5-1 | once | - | CASSLDGRDEQYF | TGCGCCAGCAGCTTGGATGGTCGGGACGAGCAGTACTTC
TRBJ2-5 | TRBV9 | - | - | CASSDPGETQYF | TGTGCCAGCAGCGACCCGGGGGAGACCCAGTACTTC
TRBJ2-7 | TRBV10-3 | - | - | CASRGGGIYEQYF | TGTGCCTCAAGGGGAGGGGGTATCTACGAGCAGTACTTC
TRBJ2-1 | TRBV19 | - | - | CASQSRTANNEQFF | TGTGCCAGTCAAAGTCGGACAGCCAACAATGAGCAGTTCTTC
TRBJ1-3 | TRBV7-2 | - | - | CASSLWGAGNTIYF | TGTGCCAGCAGCTTATGGGGGGCTGGAAACACCATATATTTT
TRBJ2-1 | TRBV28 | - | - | CASSADRLGNEQFF | TGTGCCAGCAGTGCCGACAGGTTGGGCAATGAGCAGTTCTTC
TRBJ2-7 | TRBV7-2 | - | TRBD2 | CASSSTSGHHEQYF | TGTGCCAGCAGCTCGACTAGCGGACATCACGAGCAGTACTTC
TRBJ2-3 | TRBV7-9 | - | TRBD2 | CASSRGRAGADTQYF | TGTGCCAGCAGCCGCGGGAGGGCCGGCGCAGATACGCAGTATTTT
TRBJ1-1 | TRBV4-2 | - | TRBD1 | CASSREQGATEAFF | TGTGCCAGCAGCCGTGAACAGGGGGCAACTGAAGCTTTCTTT
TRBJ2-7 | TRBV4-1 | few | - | CASSQAASQSYEQYF | TGCGCCAGCAGCCAAGCGGCTAGCCAATCCTACGAGCAGTACTTC
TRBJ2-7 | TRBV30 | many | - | CASGLNEQYF | TGTGCATCCGGACTGAACGAGCAGTACTTC
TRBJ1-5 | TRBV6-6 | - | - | CASSYAGLDQPQHF | TGTGCCAGCAGTTACGCAGGGTTGGATCAGCCCCAGCATTTT
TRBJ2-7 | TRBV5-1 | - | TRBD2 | CASTRTSGRTSYEQYF | TGCGCCAGCACCAGAACTAGCGGGAGGACTTCCTACGAGCAGTACTTC
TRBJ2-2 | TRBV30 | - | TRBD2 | CAWSGDYPNTGELFF | TGTGCCTGGAGTGGGGACTACCCAAACACCGGGGAGCTGTTTTTT
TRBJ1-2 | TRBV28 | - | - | CASSFVARNYGYTF | TGTGCCAGCAGTTTTGTTGCCAGGAACTATGGCTACACCTTC
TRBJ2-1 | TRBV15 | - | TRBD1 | CATSWDRGLYNEQFF | TGTGCCACCAGCTGGGACAGGGGCCTCTACAATGAGCAGTTCTTC
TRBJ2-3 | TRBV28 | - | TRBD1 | CASSLQGQGSTDTQYF | TGTGCCAGCAGTTTACAGGGACAGGGAAGCACAGATACGCAGTATTTT
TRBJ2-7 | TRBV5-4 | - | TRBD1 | CASSMGGGQGAYEQYF | TGTGCCAGCAGCATGGGGGGGGGACAGGGGGCCTACGAGCAGTACTTC
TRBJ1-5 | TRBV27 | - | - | CASSLLGVGQPQHF | TGTGCCAGCAGTTTACTAGGGGTCGGTCAGCCCCAGCATTTT
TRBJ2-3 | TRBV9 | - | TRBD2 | CASSETSGGFTDTQYF | TGTGCCAGCAGCGAAACTAGCGGAGGCTTCACAGATACGCAGTATTTT
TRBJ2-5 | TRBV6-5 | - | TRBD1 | CASSRTGKETQYF | TGTGCCAGCAGCCGGACAGGGAAAGAGACCCAGTACTTC
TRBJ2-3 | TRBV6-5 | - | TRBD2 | CASRPGGEDTQYF | TGTGCCAGCAGACCGGGGGGGGAAGATACGCAGTATTTT
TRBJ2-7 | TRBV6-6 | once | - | CASSSIDRYHYEQYF | TGTGCCAGCAGTTCGATCGACAGGTACCACTACGAGCAGTACTTC
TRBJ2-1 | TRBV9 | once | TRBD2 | CASSVGLAGVNEQFF | TGTGCCAGCAGCGTAGGTCTAGCGGGAGTCAATGAGCAGTTCTTC
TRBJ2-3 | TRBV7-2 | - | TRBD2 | CASSAGLAASTDTQYF | TGTGCCAGCAGCGCCGGACTAGCGGCTAGCACAGATACGCAGTATTTT
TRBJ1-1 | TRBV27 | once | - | CASSPGWGGRIEAFF | TGTGCCAGCAGCCCTGGATGGGGGGGGCGCATAGAAGCTTTCTTT
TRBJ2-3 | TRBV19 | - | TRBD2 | CASRPRSGSEGVSTDTQYF | TGTGCCAGTAGGCCTCGGAGCGGGAGCGAGGGAGTTAGCACAGATACGCAGTATTTT
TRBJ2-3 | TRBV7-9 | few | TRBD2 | CASSPRTSGDPRDTQYF | TGTGCCAGCAGCCCCCGGACTAGCGGCGACCCCCGGGATACGCAGTATTTT
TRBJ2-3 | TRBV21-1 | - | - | CASRKAGACTDTQYF | TGTGCCAGCAGGAAAGCGGGGGCATGCACAGATACGCAGTATTTT
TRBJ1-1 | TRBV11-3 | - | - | CASSPHPDTEAFF | TGTGCCAGCAGCCCCCACCCGGACACTGAAGCTTTCTTT
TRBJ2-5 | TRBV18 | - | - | CASSPVGALPQETQYF | TGTGCCAGCTCACCTGTAGGGGCTCTACCCCAAGAGACCCAGTACTTC
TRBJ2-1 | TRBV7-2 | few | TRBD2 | CASSVLARSYNEQFF | TGTGCCAGCAGCGTACTAGCGCGAAGCTACAATGAGCAGTTCTTC
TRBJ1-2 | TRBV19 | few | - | CASSGRALNYGYTF | TGTGCCAGTAGTGGGAGAGCGCTTAACTATGGCTACACCTTC
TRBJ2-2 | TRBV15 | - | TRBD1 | CATSRETGGTGELFF | TGTGCCACCAGCAGAGAAACAGGGGGGACCGGGGAGCTGTTTTTT
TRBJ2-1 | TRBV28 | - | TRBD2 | CASSYGGDEQFF | TGTGCCAGCAGTTACGGGGGGGATGAGCAGTTCTTC
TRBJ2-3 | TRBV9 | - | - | CASSDRQVTDTQYF | TGTGCCAGCAGCGATCGTCAGGTTACAGATACGCAGTATTTT
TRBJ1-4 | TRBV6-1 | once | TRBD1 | CASREYRGHEKLFF | TGTGCCAGCAGAGAATACAGGGGGCACGAAAAACTGTTTTTT
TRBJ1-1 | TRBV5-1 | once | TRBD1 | CASSSGTERRNTEAFF | TGCGCCAGCAGCTCGGGGACAGAACGGAGGAACACTGAAGCTTTCTTT